Below are 29 T cell receptor beta chains sequenced from a single sample in a study of cytomegalovirus exposure and HLA in healthy donors. The PCR had 60 Vbeta and 13 Jbeta primers. The repertoire was sequenced with immunoSEQ multiplex PCR; TCRdb's copy has only in-frame clones and lacks some. The sample gives approximately 79,000 clones, roughly 79% of which show up once; 5.5% to 7% is in the top ten. What was sequenced was PBMCs. These receptors were taken from a male donor in good health and CMV-seropositive.

J is TRBJ2-7 and V is TRBV7-3, with 8 bases identical to TRBD1. CDR1 is SGHTA, CDR2 FQGTGA, per germline. The V gene end was trimmed by 3 bases and the J gene end by 6 bases; junction bases not matched to a gene: 1. This CDR3 has 12 residues. CDR3 nucleotides: TGTGCCAGCAGCTTGGGGACAGGCGAGCAGTACTTC. Encoded protein: CASSLGTGEQYF.

This clone has only a few counts. The chain joins TRBV6-5 to TRBJ2-7; 7 positions agree with TRBD2. Germline loops: CDR1 MNHEY, CDR2 SVGAGI. The CDR3 is 15 residues long. The V segment lost 0 bases and the J segment 2 bases; nucleotides outside the gene matches: 4. CDR3 sequence (DNA): TGTGCCAGCAGTTACTCGCGAGCGGGACCCTACGAGCAGTACTTC. This codes for CASSYSRAGPYEQYF.

This chain connects TRBV9 to TRBJ2-5, with 10 bases aligning to TRBD2. V shed 2 bases, J shed 1 base, and the junction held 2 bases outside the gene matches. Germline V CDR1 and CDR2: SGDLS, YYNGEE. The length of the CDR3 is 15 residues. The CDR3 DNA is TGTGCCAGCAGCGTTAGCGGGGGGCTCCAAGAGACCCAGTACTTC. It specifies CASSVSGGLQETQYF.

This clone was seen a handful of times. The sample contains more than one DNA sequence encoding this CDR3. The chain couples TRBV7-9 to TRBJ1-5; D not certain. V lost 3 bases and J lost 3, with 6 bases in between. This CDR3 is 13 amino acids long. CDR1 SEHNR and CDR2 FQNEAQ come from the germline V gene (reference sequence). The CDR3 spells CASSFGVNQPQHF. The CDR3 nucleotides are TGTGCCAGCAGCTTCGGAGTCAATCAGCCCCAGCATTTT.

This chain uses TRBV6-1 with TRBJ2-1, with a tentative D call TRBD1 (6 bases). The ends were cut back, 0 bases at V and 1 base at J, with 13 bases in the middle. The CDR3 loop spans 17 amino acids. Germline CDR1 MNHNS, CDR2 SASEGT. The CDR3 loop reads CASSEAHGRGSYNEQFF. The CDR3 bases are TGTGCCAGCAGTGAAGCGCATGGCAGGGGTTCCTACAATGAGCAGTTCTTC.

V and J are TRBV7-6 and TRBJ2-3; 7 bases match TRBD1. V dropped 1 base and J dropped 5; count of bases not matched to a gene: 3. The CDR3 has 14 residues. Germline CDR1 reads SGHVS; CDR2 reads FNYEAQ. The CDR3 sequence is CASSLGQGRDTQYF. The CDR3 nucleotides are TGTGCCAGCAGCTTAGGACAGGGCAGAGATACGCAGTATTTT.

This clone was seen more than once but under ten times. V usage is TRBV2 and J usage is TRBJ2-3, with D maybe TRBD2 (5 bases). V was trimmed by 7 bases and J by 4 bases, leaving 12 bases between them. CDR3 size: 13 residues. Per the germline V gene, CDR1 is SNHLY and CDR2 is FYNNEI. The CDR3 DNA is TGTGCCAGCAATCGGCTAGCAGCAGATACGCAGTATTTT. This encodes CASNRLAADTQYF.

In DNA form, the CDR3 reads TGTGCCAGCAGCATTGCCTCGCAGGGGAACACCATATATTTT. Translating gives CASSIASQGNTIYF. V is TRBV7-2 and J is TRBJ1-3; a weak D match, TRBD1 (6 bases). CDR3 length equals 14 residues. Germline V gives CDR1 SGHTA, CDR2 FQGNSA. Trimming took 5 bases from V and 7 from J, leaving 15 bases between them.

The chain carries TRBV6-5 and TRBJ1-1; weak D call: TRBD1 (5 bases). V lost 2 bases to trimming and J lost 3 bases, with 7 bases between them. The CDR3 extends over 13 amino acids. Germline V gene sequence: CDR1 MNHEY, CDR2 SVGAGI. The CDR3 loop is CASSYDRDTEAFF. The CDR3, as DNA: TGTGCCAGCAGTTACGACAGAGACACTGAAGCTTTCTTT.

This clone was picked up one time. The rearrangement links TRBV6-1 to TRBJ1-5; 8 bases fit TRBD1. The CDR3 has 13 residues. J was trimmed by 7 bases and V by 10 bases; bases with no gene match: 9. Germline CDR1 is MNHNS and CDR2 is SASEGT. CDR3 region: CATLAGGVQPQHF. CDR3 coding DNA: TGTGCCACCTTAGCAGGGGGCGTGCAGCCCCAGCATTTT.

The chain uses TRBV7-2 and TRBJ1-5; the match to TRBD1 covers 8 bases. The ends lost 5 bases at V and 7 bases at J; junction bases unmatched: 7. CDR1 SGHTA and CDR2 FQGNSA come from the germline V gene. CDR3 length: 14 residues. The CDR3, as DNA: TGTGCCAGCAGCATTACAGGGGGGGGGCAGCCCCAGCATTTT. This encodes CASSITGGGQPQHF.

The chain combines TRBV7-8 with TRBJ1-1, with TRBD1 identical over 7 bases. The V gene's germline CDR1 is SGHVS and CDR2 FQNEAQ. The CDR3 is made up of 15 amino acids. V dropped 2 bases and J dropped 2; count of bases not matched to a gene: 5. The CDR3 DNA reads TGTGCCAGCAGCTTAAGTGACAGGGCCAACACTGAAGCTTTCTTT. It specifies CASSLSDRANTEAFF.

The CDR3 loop reads CASSITVSIGNEQFF. The CDR3 DNA is TGTGCCAGTAGTATTACGGTTAGCATCGGGAATGAGCAGTTCTTC. The chain joins TRBV19 to TRBJ2-1; D is ambiguous. V was pared by 3 bases and J by 7 bases, with 16 bases between. The CDR3 is made up of 15 amino acids. Germline V lookup: CDR1 LNHDA, CDR2 SQIVND (reference sequence).

V is TRBV5-1 and J is TRBJ2-7; D gene unclear. The CDR3 runs 14 residues. V was shortened by 4 bases and J by 1 base, with 12 bases between the two germline ends. CDR1 and CDR2 (germline): SGHRS, YFSETQ. The CDR3 DNA reads as TGCGCCAGCAGCCCCGAGGAGAGATCCTACGAGCAGTACTTC. Translated, it gives CASSPEERSYEQYF.

The V and J genes are TRBV9 and TRBJ2-5; perhaps TRBD1 as D (5 bases). V lost 3 bases to trimming and J lost 2 bases, with 11 bases between them. Germline V gives CDR1 SGDLS, CDR2 YYNGEE. The CDR3 loop spans 14 amino acids. CDR3 loop: CASSGRQTQETQYF. CDR3 in DNA: TGTGCCAGCAGCGGGAGACAGACTCAAGAGACCCAGTACTTC. Together with reference TRBV9 and TRBJ2-5, the CDR3 gives the full variable domain: DSGVTQTPKHLITATGQRVTLRCSPRSGDLSVYWYQQSLDQGLQFLIQYYNGEERAKGNILERFSAQQFPDLHSELNLSSLELGDSALYFCASSGRQTQETQYFGPGTRLLVL.

V is TRBV7-9 and J is TRBJ2-7; D ambiguous. V shed 4 bases and J shed 0 bases, with 7 bases lying between them. CDR1 is SEHNR and CDR2 is FQNEAQ in the germline V gene (reference sequence). This CDR3 has 13 residues. CDR3 loop: CASSSPHSYEQYF. The CDR3 nucleotides are TGTGCCAGCAGCTCCCCCCACTCCTACGAGCAGTACTTC.

J is TRBJ2-3 and V is TRBV28; 12 bases line up with TRBD2. The CDR3 totals 14 residues. The junction had 1 base not matched to a gene; V was cut back by 6 bases and J by 3 bases. Looked up from germline, CDR1 is MDHEN and CDR2 is SYDVKM. The CDR3 region has the DNA TGTGCCAGCAGGACTAGCGGGAGTACAGATACGCAGTATTTT. It translates to CASRTSGSTDTQYF.

This clone came up once. V usage is TRBV19 and J usage is TRBJ2-5; D unresolved. V lost 3 bases, J lost 5 bases, and 16 bases lay in between. CDR1 and CDR2 (germline): LNHDA, SQIVND (reference sequence). This CDR3 contains 15 residues. CDR3 sequence reads: CASSIGGPEPETQYF. The CDR3 DNA reads TGTGCCAGTAGTATTGGCGGTCCCGAACCGGAGACCCAGTACTTC.

This chain uses TRBV5-1 with TRBJ1-5; TRBD1 aligns across 10 bases. CDR1 is SGHRS, CDR2 YFSETQ, per germline. CDR3 length: 14 residues. The V gene end was trimmed by 4 bases and the J gene end by 4 bases; junction bases not matched to a gene: 2. The CDR3 DNA is TGCGCCAGCAGCACGGGACAGGGGAATCAGCCCCAGCATTTT. This sequence encodes CASSTGQGNQPQHF.

There are a few counts of this clone. The rearrangement uses TRBV5-1 and TRBJ1-3; no reliable D call. CDR1 is SGHRS, CDR2 YFSETQ, per germline. V gave up 0 bases and J gave up 6 bases, with 10 bases separating them. This CDR3 contains 14 residues. The CDR3 loop is CASSLAEGSNTIYF. Here the CDR3 DNA reads TGCGCCAGCAGCTTGGCCGAGGGATCAAACACCATATATTTT. Supplemented by reference TRBV5-1 and TRBJ1-3, the full variable domain reads KAGVTQTPRYLIKTRGQQVTLSCSPISGHRSVSWYQQTPGQGLQFLFEYFSETQRNKGNFPGRFSGRQFSNSRSEMNVSTLELGDSALYLCASSLAEGSNTIYFGEGSWLTVV.

V and J are TRBV18 and TRBJ1-1; perhaps TRBD1 as D (6 bases). Trimming removed 1 base at V and 1 base at J, with 10 bases between. From germline, CDR1 is KGHSH and CDR2 LQKENI. This CDR3 has 15 residues. In DNA, the CDR3 is TGTGCCAGCTCACCACTGACGGGACAGAACACTGAAGCTTTCTTT. Its translation: CASSPLTGQNTEAFF.

The V call is TRBV27, the J call TRBJ2-5; 9 nucleotides agree with TRBD2. The DNA end favors TRBJ2-7, so the J call may be wrong. The CDR3 spans 14 residues. Germline CDR1 reads MNHEY; CDR2 reads SMNVEV (reference sequence). The CDR3 is CASSLEAGGYEQYF. As DNA, the CDR3 is TGTGCCAGCAGTTTAGAAGCGGGAGGTTACGAGCAGTACTTC.

This clone appeared a few times. The V gene is TRBV6-5, the J gene TRBJ1-1, with D unresolved. Germline V gives CDR1 MNHEY, CDR2 SVGAGI. This CDR3 is 12 amino acids long. V lost 5 bases, J lost 8 bases, and 12 bases lay in between. The CDR3 DNA reads TGTGCCAGCAGTCAGAGTTCAGCGGAAGCTTTCTTT. Amino acids: CASSQSSAEAFF.

The chain is built from TRBV7-6 and TRBJ1-1, with D possibly being TRBD1 (6 bases). The CDR3 consists of 14 residues. From germline, CDR1 is SGHVS and CDR2 FNYEAQ. Trimming removed 3 bases at V and 4 bases at J, with 12 bases between. In DNA form, the CDR3 reads TGTGCCAGCAGCTTTACCGGGACAACCACTGAAGCTTTCTTT. It translates to CASSFTGTTTEAFF. The entire variable domain, with the rest obtained from reference TRBV7-6 and TRBJ1-1, is as follows: GAGVSQSPRYKVTKRGQDVALRCDPISGHVSLYWYRQALGQGPEFLTYFNYEAQQDKSGLPNDRFSAERPEGSISTLTIQRTEQRDSAMYRCASSFTGTTTEAFFGQGTRLTVV.

The sample holds one count of this clone. This rearrangement joins TRBV28 to TRBJ1-6; tentatively, D is TRBD1 (6 bases). The V end was cut by 7 bases, the J end by 8 bases, with 12 bases between. The CDR3 loop spans 13 amino acids. Germline CDR1 reads MDHEN; CDR2 reads SYDVKM. The CDR3 DNA reads TGTGCCAGCATACAGGGTTACGATTCACCCCTCCACTTT. Its protein product is CASIQGYDSPLHF.

The rearrangement uses TRBV28 and TRBJ1-5; D is perhaps TRBD1 (6 bases). Germline CDR1 is MDHEN and CDR2 is SYDVKM. V was clipped by 3 bases and J by 9 bases, with 12 bases between them. The CDR3 runs 13 residues. The CDR3 loop reads CASSLGAARPQHF. CDR3 coding DNA: TGTGCCAGCAGTTTGGGGGCGGCTCGGCCCCAGCATTTT.

This chain joins TRBV19 and TRBJ2-2; tentatively, D is TRBD1 (5 bases). The ends were cut back, 3 bases at V and 4 bases at J, with 12 bases in the middle. The CDR3 has 15 amino acids. Germline V gene sequence: CDR1 LNHDA, CDR2 SQIVND (reference sequence). For the CDR3, the DNA is TGTGCCAGTAGTATTGGGGCCCCGGTCACCGGGGAGCTGTTTTTT. This gives the protein CASSIGAPVTGELFF.

The CDR3 DNA reads as TGTGCCAGCTCATATGATGGGACAGGGTCATACGAGCAGTACTTC. It codes for CASSYDGTGSYEQYF. The rearrangement uses TRBV18 and TRBJ2-7; 9 bases map to TRBD1. The CDR3 totals 15 residues. V shed 5 bases and J 4 bases; nucleotides not matched to a gene: 9. Germline-derived CDR1 and CDR2 are KGHSH and LQKENI.

The chain combines TRBV11-2 with TRBJ2-5; the match to TRBD2 covers 10 bases. Germline V gene data show CDR1 as SGHAT and CDR2 as FQNNGV. Trimming removed 4 bases from V and 5 bases from J; junction bases left unmatched: 4. The length of the CDR3 is 14 residues. DNA for the CDR3: TGTGCCAGCAGCTGGAGCGGGAGGGGGGAGACCCAGTACTTC. Amino acid sequence: CASSWSGRGETQYF. Looking up the rest from reference TRBV11-2 and TRBJ2-5 gives the full variable domain: EAGVAQSPRYKIIEKRQSVAFWCNPISGHATLYWYQQILGQGPKLLIQFQNNGVVDDSQLPKDRFSAERLKGVDSTLKIQPAKLEDSAVYLCASSWSGRGETQYFGPGTRLLVL.